The present T cell receptor beta chain was sequenced within a study of cytomegalovirus exposure and HLA in healthy donors. Per germline, CDR1 PRHDT and CDR2 FYEKMQ (reference sequence). The CDR3 is made up of 14 amino acids. Primers for the PCR totalled 60 Vbeta and 13 Jbeta. The data were produced by immunoSEQ multiplex PCR, yet TCRdb's version contains in-frame clones alone and is incomplete. The top ten clones hold less than 6% of a sample with 150,000 to 200,000 clones, more than 65% of them seen once. The gene calls are TRBV13 and TRBJ2-5, with 14 nucleotides matching TRBD2. Judging by the DNA end, TRBJ2-7 fits better; the J call may be wrong. The TCR originated in a young woman in good health and CMV-seropositive. The sequencing sample was made of PBMCs. In nucleotides, the CDR3 is TGTGCCAGCTTCAGACTAGCGGGAGGGCCCGAGCAGTACTTC. Its translation is CASFRLAGGPEQYF.